This T cell receptor beta chain originates from a study of CD8 T cells in ankylosing spondylitis. Findings and limits, study-wide: Clones tied to disease were said to be significantly enriched in matched ankylosing spondylitis synovial fluid. What seemed typical of ankylosing spondylitis blood was a TCR beta motif built from about 8 highly homologous variants. Disease-associated clonotypes exhibited CD8+ identity and were relatively infrequent in peripheral blood.

As concerns this clonotype: Its antigen is undetermined.

In TCRdb, the 5' RACE reads were re-called with MiXCR into one record per CDR3 protein. Of nearly 250,000 distinct CDR3 sequences listed, roughly a third were seen once; the top ten hold around 4.4%. Germline values: CDR1 SNHLY, CDR2 FYNNEI. This CDR3 comprises 14 residues. Trimming removed 6 bases from V and 0 bases from J, with 12 bases in between. The V and J genes are TRBV2 and TRBJ2-7; D possibly corresponds to TRBD2 (5 bases). Specimen: blood, either unsorted or a sorted T cell fraction (not recorded which). The clonotype originates from a male donor with ankylosing spondylitis or in good health (not recorded which). Here the CDR3 reads CASSRDLNSYEQYF. CDR3 DNA sequence: TGTGCCAGCAGCCGGGATCTCAACTCCTACGAGCAGTACTTC.